The T cell receptor (beta chain) under discussion was sequenced for a study of T-cell reconstitution after alpha-beta-depleted transplantation in children. Findings and caveats of the study: Some patients owed their high day-60 TCRbeta diversity to surviving recipient T cells and thymic progenitors. T-cell counts and diversity at one year following transplant were attributed mainly to newly produced T cells. There were reportedly several hundred expanded graft clones from which alpha-beta T cells came about two months after transplant.

Preparation of the TCRbeta library used unique molecular identifiers. In TCRdb, the PCR reads were re-called with MiXCR into one record per CDR3 protein. The sample consists of 60,000 to 100,000 distinct CDR3 sequences, approximately 18% of them appearing once. The V gene end was trimmed by 3 bases and the J gene end by 4 bases; junction bases not matched to a gene: 9. Per germline, CDR1 ENHRY and CDR2 SYGVKD. CDR3 length: 16 amino acids. A remark on this clonotype: Its antigen is still unknown.

Source: PBMCs, mostly from graft donor cells, taken 360 days after TCRalphabeta/CD19-depleted stem cell transplant. The chain is built from TRBV10-3 and TRBJ2-1; 7 bases fit TRBD2. This TCR was recovered from a male patient between 2 and 10 years old who had a stem cell transplant for acute lymphoblastic leukemia, so the T cells may come from the graft donor. The CDR3, as DNA: TGTGCCATCAGTGATAGGGCGGGAGCCACATACAATGAGCAGTTCTTC. Its protein is CAISDRAGATYNEQFF.